A single sample is the source of the 25 T cell receptor beta chains below, sequenced in a study of early T cells in non-severe SARS-CoV-2 infection (dated by TCRdb to the early 2020s). Library preparation was by 5' RACE. TCRdb lists the instrument as NextSeq 500. TCRdb redid the processing of the public reads, applying fastp at Q25 and MiXCR, and retained in-frame beta chains. Entries are consolidated by CDR3 protein sequence, retaining the most common genes and DNA. The sample contains more than 65,000 distinct CDR3 sequences, 12% of them found a single time. The top ten clonotypes cover about 3.9% of the sample. The sample comprised whole blood. The receptors shown here come from an adult who was a healthcare worker with PCR-confirmed SARS-CoV-2 infection or an uninfected control (not recorded which).

The chain employs TRBV4-2 and TRBJ2-5, with D possibly TRBD2 on 6 matching bases. The length of the CDR3 is 17 residues. Germline CDR1 and CDR2: LGHNA and YNFKEQ. V was pared by 1 base and J by 2 bases, with 17 bases between. CDR3 nucleotide sequence: TGTGCCAGCAGCCAAGGGCGAATAGCGGCCCTTCAAGAGACCCAGTACTTC. This gives the protein CASSQGRIAALQETQYF.

The CDR3 spells CGGGRDGYTF. The CDR3 region has the DNA TGTGGGGGGGGCCGCGATGGCTACACCTTC. V gene TRBV30 combines with J gene TRBJ1-2; a possible D gene is TRBD1 (6 bases). This CDR3 has 10 residues. Germline CDR1 GTSNPN, CDR2 SVGIG (reference sequence).

This chain links TRBV28 with TRBJ2-7; D unclear. This CDR3 has 13 amino acids. Trimming shortened V by 2 bases and J by 7 bases, and 12 bases separated the two germline ends. Germline V gene data show CDR1 as MDHEN and CDR2 as SYDVKM. CDR3 nucleotide sequence: TGTGCCAGCAGTTTAGCAGCCCCAGGAGAGCAGTACTTC. Translation: CASSLAAPGEQYF.

This clonotype was detected many times. The chain links TRBV20-1 to TRBJ2-1; 14 bases are a match to TRBD2. The V gene end was trimmed by 6 bases and the J gene end by 7 bases; junction bases not matched to a gene: 5. The germline V gene has CDR1 DFQATT and CDR2 SNEGSKA (reference sequence). The CDR3 contains 14 residues. CDR3 protein: CSAPTSGRANEQFF. Here the CDR3 DNA reads TGCAGTGCGCCGACTAGCGGGAGGGCAAATGAGCAGTTCTTC.

The chain is built from TRBV9 and TRBJ2-2, with a weak D call TRBD1 (5 bases). V lost 4 bases to trimming and J lost 5 bases, with 9 bases between them. In germline, CDR1 is SGDLS, CDR2 YYNGEE. The CDR3 is 13 amino acids. The chain's CDR3 is CASSIQGTGELFF. CDR3 sequence (DNA): TGTGCCAGCAGCATTCAGGGAACCGGGGAGCTGTTTTTT. Supplemented by reference TRBV9 and TRBJ2-2, the full variable domain reads DSGVTQTPKHLITATGQRVTLRCSPRSGDLSVYWYQQSLDQGLQFLIQYYNGEERAKGNILERFSAQQFPDLHSELNLSSLELGDSALYFCASSIQGTGELFFGEGSRLTVL.

In its sample, this clonotype was seen many times. V gene TRBV7-6 combines with J gene TRBJ2-1; TRBD2 agrees at 13 bases. Germline loops: CDR1 SGHVS, CDR2 FNYEAQ. After removal of 3 bases from V and 7 bases from J, the junction contained 6 bases not matched to a gene. This CDR3 spans 16 amino acids. CDR3 amino acids: CASSFAGTSGTNEQFF. CDR3 DNA: TGTGCCAGCAGCTTCGCCGGGACTAGCGGGACTAATGAGCAGTTCTTC.

This clonotype came up many times. This chain connects TRBV21-1 to TRBJ1-3; TRBD1, the D gene given by the table, was not confirmed from the DNA. TRBV21-1 is deemed a pseudogene. CDR3 length: 13 amino acids. The DNA of the CDR3 is TGTGCCAGGGGACAGGGTGAAGGAAACACCATATATTTT. Translated: CARGQGEGNTIYF.

This clonotype was seen only a few times. The chain uses TRBV28 and TRBJ2-6; possible D gene TRBD2, 7 bases. Germline V gives CDR1 MDHEN, CDR2 SYDVKM. The CDR3 covers 15 residues. Trimming cost V 6 bases and J 4 bases, with 13 bases left between them. The CDR3 loop reads CASSFRGAGANVLTF. CDR3 DNA: TGTGCCAGCAGCTTCCGGGGGGCAGGGGCCAACGTCCTGACTTTC.

This clonotype has a handful of counts. The V call is TRBV5-4, the J call TRBJ2-2, with TRBD2 identical over 7 bases. The CDR3 runs to 16 residues. Germline-derived CDR1 and CDR2 are SGHNT and YYREEE (reference sequence). Germline trimming cut 9 bases from V and 6 bases from J; bases unmatched to any gene: 17. The CDR3 is CATDPLRSGKAGELFF. In nucleotides, the CDR3 is TGTGCCACCGACCCCCTACGCAGCGGGAAAGCCGGGGAGCTGTTTTTT.

This clonotype was seen more than once but under ten times. The chain employs TRBV29-1 and TRBJ2-2; D not certain. The ends were cut back, 8 bases at V and 5 bases at J, with 15 bases in the middle. Germline values: CDR1 SQVTM, CDR2 ANQGSEA. This CDR3 is built from 13 residues. As DNA, the CDR3 is TGCAGCTTTCAGGCCCAAATGACCGGGGAGCTGTTTTTT. Translated: CSFQAQMTGELFF.

This clonotype was detected only a few times. The chain links TRBV4-1 to TRBJ2-5; 16 bases align to TRBD2. CDR3 length: 19 amino acids. Germline trimming cut 4 bases from V and 3 bases from J; bases unmatched to any gene: 11. Germline V gene data show CDR1 as MGHRA and CDR2 as YSYEKL. The CDR3 nucleotides are TGCGCCAGCAGCCCTTCCGGGACTAGCGGGAGGGCCGTTGAAGAGACCCAGTACTTC. It yields the protein CASSPSGTSGRAVEETQYF.

This clonotype appeared many times. This sequence joins TRBV5-5 and TRBJ2-1, with D tentatively TRBD2 (6 bases). The CDR3 is made up of 14 amino acids. Germline V gene lookup returns CDR1 SGHKS and CDR2 YYEKEE (reference sequence). V dropped 0 bases and J dropped 9 bases, with 13 bases sitting between them. CDR3 residues: CASSLAGDWREQFF. The DNA of the CDR3 is TGTGCCAGCAGCTTGGCGGGAGACTGGCGTGAGCAGTTCTTC.

The sample holds a few counts of this clonotype. CDR3 amino acids: CASSPREGGETQYF. The CDR3 DNA is TGTGCCAGCAGCCCCCGGGAGGGGGGAGAGACCCAGTACTTC. The chain has TRBV11-2 and TRBJ2-5, with 8 bases lining up with TRBD2. Per germline, CDR1 SGHAT and CDR2 FQNNGV. The CDR3 totals 14 residues. Trimming at V came to 5 bases and at J to 4 bases, leaving 6 bases not matched to a gene. Looking up the rest from reference TRBV11-2 and TRBJ2-5 gives the full variable domain: EAGVAQSPRYKIIEKRQSVAFWCNPISGHATLYWYQQILGQGPKLLIQFQNNGVVDDSQLPKDRFSAERLKGVDSTLKIQPAKLEDSAVYLCASSPREGGETQYFGPGTRLLVL.

This clonotype was observed many times. This chain uses TRBV7-3 with TRBJ2-7; 10 bases agree with TRBD2. Germline-derived CDR1 and CDR2 are SGHTA and FQGTGA. This CDR3 has 16 amino acids. J gave up 5 bases and V 0 bases, and 7 bases lay outside the gene matches. This CDR3 reads CASSLTGAGGVNEQYF. The CDR3 DNA reads TGTGCCAGCAGCTTAACGGGAGCGGGAGGGGTGAACGAGCAGTACTTC.

This clonotype turned up a few times. The chain employs TRBV7-2 and TRBJ2-7, with unresolved D. Trimming took 0 bases from V and 3 from J, leaving 15 bases between them. Per germline, CDR1 SGHTA and CDR2 FQGNSA. The CDR3 runs 16 residues. The CDR3 nucleotides read TGTGCCAGCAGCTTAGCGAAGTGGCGGAGATTCTACGAGCAGTACTTC. Its translation is CASSLAKWRRFYEQYF.

This clonotype has only a few counts. The rearrangement joins TRBV29-1 to TRBJ2-5; 8 bases fit TRBD1. Germline V lookup: CDR1 SQVTM, CDR2 ANQGSEA. The junction had 13 bases not matched to a gene; V was cut back by 7 bases and J by 3 bases. This CDR3 comprises 15 residues. The CDR3 nucleotides read TGCAGCGCATCCGGGACAGGCTCGCGGAAAGAGACCCAGTACTTC. This codes for CSASGTGSRKETQYF.

This clonotype was recorded a few times. The chain combines TRBV6-6 with TRBJ1-5, with unresolved D. Deletions cut 6 bases from V and 3 bases from J, with 12 bases between. CDR1 MNHNY and CDR2 SVGAGI come from the germline V gene (reference sequence). The CDR3 is made up of 14 amino acids. The CDR3 DNA sequence: TGTGCCAGCAGCTCCCCGGGGAACAATCAGCCCCAGCATTTT. It yields the protein CASSSPGNNQPQHF.

This clonotype was recorded many times. The V gene is TRBV6-1, the J gene TRBJ1-2; D uncertain. V gave up 0 bases and J gave up 4 bases, with 15 bases separating them. From germline, CDR1 is MNHNS and CDR2 SASEGT. The CDR3 consists of 16 residues. CDR3 coding DNA: TGTGCCAGCAGTGAAGCTGCCCTGGGAGCCTCCTATGGCTACACCTTC. Protein: CASSEAALGASYGYTF.

This clonotype was seen a few times. The CDR3 DNA follows: TGTGCCAGCAGTTACGGGTTTACAGATACGCAGTATTTT. Protein: CASSYGFTDTQYF. The rearrangement joins TRBV6-5 to TRBJ2-3; D gene uncertain. V gave up 2 bases and J gave up 3 bases, with 6 bases separating them. The CDR3 loop spans 13 amino acids. CDR1 MNHEY and CDR2 SVGAGI come from the germline V gene.

This clonotype occurred many times. The genes are TRBV4-2 and TRBJ1-2; D is possibly TRBD1 (6 bases). The CDR3 has 17 residues. Germline V lookup: CDR1 LGHNA, CDR2 YNFKEQ. With 0 bases removed from V and 1 base from J, the gap between germline ends came to 15 bases. CDR3 DNA: TGTGCCAGCAGCCAAGATCAGGGTGGGGGGCGTAACTATGGCTACACCTTC. Amino acids: CASSQDQGGGRNYGYTF.

This clonotype was counted ten times or more. V gene TRBV12-3 or TRBV12-4 combines with J gene TRBJ2-3, with 10 bases that match TRBD2. The CDR3 totals 16 residues. Unmatched junction bases numbered 3, after V lost 0 bases and J lost 3 bases. CDR3 nucleotide sequence: TGTGCCAGCAGTTTAGCCGGGGGACTAGCGACAGATACGCAGTATTTT. Translated: CASSLAGGLATDTQYF.

The chain links TRBV6-6 to TRBJ2-5; 8 bases are shared with TRBD2. From germline, CDR1 is MNHNY and CDR2 SVGAGI (reference sequence). The CDR3 consists of 18 residues. Losses at the gene ends were 2 bases for V and 0 bases for J; bases not matched to a gene: 11. The CDR3 region is CASSYPSRVAGYQETQYF. In DNA, the CDR3 is TGTGCCAGCAGTTACCCCTCTAGGGTAGCGGGATACCAAGAGACCCAGTACTTC.

The rearrangement links TRBV28 to TRBJ1-1; D remains unclear. This CDR3 is built from 12 residues. V lost 5 bases and J lost 3, with 7 bases in between. Per germline, CDR1 MDHEN and CDR2 SYDVKM. The CDR3 DNA follows: TGTGCCAGCAGTCCCCCTTACACTGAAGCTTTCTTT. Residues: CASSPPYTEAFF.

This clonotype was seen ten or more times. The CDR3 DNA follows: TGTGCCAGCAGCTTAGTTTACGCGAGCGAGCAGTACTTC. Its protein product is CASSLVYASEQYF. The chain employs TRBV7-8 and TRBJ2-7, with D unresolved. V gave up 1 base and J gave up 6 bases, with 10 bases separating them. The CDR3 totals 13 residues. Germline CDR1 is SGHVS and CDR2 is FQNEAQ.

This clonotype was detected a few times. This chain connects TRBV7-9 to TRBJ1-1; D remains unclear. The CDR3 has 13 residues. CDR1 is SEHNR and CDR2 is FQNEAQ in the germline V gene (reference sequence). V was shortened by 3 bases and J by 1 base, with 6 bases between the two germline ends. The CDR3 sequence: CASSFVGNTEAFF. The CDR3 coding sequence is TGTGCCAGCAGCTTCGTAGGGAACACTGAAGCTTTCTTT. The variable domain in full, with the rest retrieved from reference TRBV7-9 and TRBJ1-1, is DTGVSQNPRHKITKRGQNVTFRCDPISEHNRLYWYRQTLGQGPEFLTYFQNEAQLEKSRLLSDRFSAERPKGSFSTLEIQRTEQGDSAMYLCASSFVGNTEAFFGQGTRLTVV.